This entry lists 6 T cell receptor beta chains sequenced from one sample in a study of identical twins. TCRdb passed the 5' RACE reads through MiXCR, listing each CDR3 protein once. The repertoire holds more than 250,000 distinct CDR3 sequences, with approximately 8.5% as singletons. These data also formed part of another study, on yellow fever vaccine responses in identical twins.

Material for sequencing was memory (CD45RO+) T cells sorted from blood. These receptors were obtained from a woman under 30 in good health.

The chain has TRBV20-1 and TRBJ2-7, with D possibly TRBD2 on 6 matching bases. CDR1 is DFQATT, CDR2 SNEGSKA, per germline (reference sequence). CDR3 length: 14 residues. V was shortened by 5 bases and J by 0 bases, with 14 bases between the two germline ends. Here the CDR3 reads CSAFRPGLSYEQYF. The CDR3, as DNA: TGCAGTGCTTTCCGACCGGGACTCTCCTACGAGCAGTACTTC.

The sample holds a few counts of this clonotype. V and J are TRBV20-1 and TRBJ2-7, with 9 bases aligning to TRBD2. CDR3 length: 15 amino acids. V shed 0 bases and J 6 bases; nucleotides not matched to a gene: 9. The germline CDR1 and CDR2 sequences are DFQATT and SNEGSKA (reference sequence). CDR3 in amino acids: CSARDSRTSVVEQYF. CDR3 bases: TGCAGTGCTAGAGATTCCAGGACTAGCGTCGTCGAGCAGTACTTC.

This clonotype was seen many times. DNA of the CDR3: TGCAGTGCTAGTATAGGGTCTAACTATGGCTACACCTTC. Translated, it gives CSASIGSNYGYTF. V and J are TRBV20-1 and TRBJ1-2; the D is unclear. CDR3 length equals 13 residues. From germline, CDR1 is DFQATT and CDR2 SNEGSKA (reference sequence). V lost 3 bases and J 0 bases, leaving 8 bases between the germline ends.

Ten or more counts support this clonotype. The rearrangement uses TRBV24-1 and TRBJ2-5; a weak D match, TRBD1 (7 bases). CDR1 is KGHDR, CDR2 SFDVKD, per germline. With 3 bases removed from V and 4 bases from J, the gap between germline ends came to 17 bases. The CDR3 has 16 amino acids. The CDR3 region is CATSDATGPGGETQYF. In nucleotides, the CDR3 is TGTGCCACCAGTGATGCGACAGGGCCCGGGGGAGAGACCCAGTACTTC.

V usage is TRBV7-3 and J usage is TRBJ2-6; D not certain. This CDR3 is built from 14 residues. Trimming cost V 5 bases and J 4 bases, with 9 bases left between them. In germline, CDR1 is SGHTA, CDR2 FQGTGA. DNA for the CDR3: TGTGCCAGCAGCGAATTTCCAGGGGCCAACGTCCTGACTTTC. Translating it yields CASSEFPGANVLTF.

This clonotype was observed a handful of times. V is TRBV7-6 and J is TRBJ2-1; D possibly uses TRBD1 or TRBD2 (5 bases each). The CDR3 contains 16 residues. CDR1 is SGHVS and CDR2 is FNYEAQ in the germline V gene. Trimming removed 5 bases from V and 4 bases from J, with 18 bases in between. This chain's CDR3 is CASSQGPGAGYNEQFF. CDR3 bases: TGTGCCAGCAGCCAGGGTCCCGGGGCAGGATACAATGAGCAGTTCTTC.